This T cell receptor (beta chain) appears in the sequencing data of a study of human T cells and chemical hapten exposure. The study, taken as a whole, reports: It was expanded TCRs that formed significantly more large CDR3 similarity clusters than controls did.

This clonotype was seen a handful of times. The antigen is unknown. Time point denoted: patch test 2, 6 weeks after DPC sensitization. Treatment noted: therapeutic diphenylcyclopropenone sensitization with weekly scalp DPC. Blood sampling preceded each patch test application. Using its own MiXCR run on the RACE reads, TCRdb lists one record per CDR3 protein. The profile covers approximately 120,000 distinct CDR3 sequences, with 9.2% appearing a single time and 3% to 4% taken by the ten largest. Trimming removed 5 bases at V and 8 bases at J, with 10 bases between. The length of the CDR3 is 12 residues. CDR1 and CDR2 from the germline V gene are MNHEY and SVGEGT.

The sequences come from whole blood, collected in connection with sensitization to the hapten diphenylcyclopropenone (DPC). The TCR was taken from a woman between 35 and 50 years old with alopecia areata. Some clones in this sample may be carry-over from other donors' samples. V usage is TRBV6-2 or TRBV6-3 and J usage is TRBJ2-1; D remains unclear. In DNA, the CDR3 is TGTGCCAGCAGTCCCACCACACATGAGCAGTTCTTC. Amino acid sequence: CASSPTTHEQFF.